This is a list of T cell receptor beta chains from one sample in a study of blood T cell repertoires in COVID-19. Data came from immunoSEQ multiplex PCR; TCRdb stores just in-frame clones and leaves some out. The sample contains around 100,000 clones, approximately 90% of which appear only once. The source material was peripheral blood. Every receptor here comes from a human donor with active COVID-19. The donor label of this sample is uncertain. The CDR3 runs from the conserved cysteine through the conserved F or W. A D gene is named only where the DNA matches it firmly. For some rows the clone size is stated as once, few or many, or as a class when expanded; others skip it.

D | J | size | V | DNA | CDR3
NA | TRBJ2-7 | NA | TRBV4-3 | TGCGCCAGCAGCCAAGGTCTGGGAGTAAGGACCGTACGGTACTTC | CASSQGLGVRTVRYF
NA | TRBJ2-1 | NA | TRBV12-5 | TGTGCTAGTTCCCAGGCAGAGCAGTTCTTC | CASSQAEQFF
TRBD1 | TRBJ2-7 | few | TRBV4-2 | TGTGCCAGCAGCACGAGGGGACAGGGCGGCTACGAGCAGTACTTC | CASSTRGQGGYEQYF
TRBD1 | TRBJ1-6 | few | TRBV10-3 | TGTGCCATCAGCAGGGACAGGGGGAATTCACCCCTCCACTTT | CAISRDRGNSPLHF
TRBD1 | TRBJ1-3 | NA | TRBV2 | TGTGCCAGCAGCGAGAATTCAGGGACAGTCGGGGACACCATATATTTT | CASSENSGTVGDTIYF
TRBD1 | TRBJ1-3 | NA | TRBV5-1 | TGCGCCAGCAGCAATCAAGGGACAGGAGTTATTGCAAACACCATATATTTT | CASSNQGTGVIANTIYF
TRBD2 | TRBJ2-1 | NA | TRBV9 | TGTGCCAGCAGCGTCGGGACTAGCGGGGGGTACAATGAGCAGTTCTTC | CASSVGTSGGYNEQFF
TRBD2 | TRBJ2-1 | NA | TRBV5-1 | TGCGCCAGCAGCTTGGCTCCGGGACTCGCGGGGGGGGATTACAATGAGCAGTTCTTC | CASSLAPGLAGGDYNEQFF
NA | TRBJ1-6 | NA | TRBV27 | TGTGCCAGCAGTTTATTCGGGTCACCCCTCCACTTT | CASSLFGSPLHF
NA | TRBJ1-2 | once | TRBV24-1 | TGTGCCACCTACGACAGGACCCATGGCTACACCTTC | CATYDRTHGYTF
NA | TRBJ2-3 | NA | TRBV6-6 | TGTGCCAGCAACGGACAGTTTAGCACAGATACGCAGTATTTT | CASNGQFSTDTQYF
TRBD2 | TRBJ2-2 | NA | TRBV7-9 | TGTGCCAGCAGCCACACGTCTGGCCTAGCGGTAAACACCGGGGAGCTGTTTTTT | CASSHTSGLAVNTGELFF
NA | TRBJ2-2 | NA | TRBV7-3 | TGTGCCAGCAGCCCTAGCACCGGGGAGCTGTTTTTT | CASSPSTGELFF
TRBD1 | TRBJ2-7 | NA | TRBV7-8 | TGTGCCAGCAGCTTACGGACAGGGATCTACGAGCAGTACTTC | CASSLRTGIYEQYF
TRBD2 | TRBJ2-5 | NA | TRBV2 | TGTGCCAGCAGTGTAGCGGGGGGGCGCCAAGAGACCCAGTACTTC | CASSVAGGRQETQYF
NA | TRBJ1-2 | NA | TRBV11-2 | TGTGCCAGCAGCTTAAGGGCGAGTGGGGGCGCCAACTATGGCTACACCTTC | CASSLRASGGANYGYTF
TRBD2 | TRBJ2-7 | NA | TRBV3-1/TRBV3-2 | TGTGCCAGCAGCCTAAGGCGGGGGGCTAGCTCCTACGAGCAGTACTTC | CASSLRRGASSYEQYF
NA | TRBJ1-1 | NA | TRBV7-9 | TGTGCCAGCAGCTTGTCTCGAGGAGCTTTCTTT | CASSLSRGAFF
NA | TRBJ2-1 | few | TRBV7-2 | TGTGCCAGCAGCTTTAACAGGGACAATGAGCAGTTCTTC | CASSFNRDNEQFF
TRBD1 | TRBJ1-1 | NA | TRBV10-2 | TGCGCCAGCAGTGAAAGTACCGGGACAGGGAACACTGAAGCTTTCTTT | CASSESTGTGNTEAFF
NA | TRBJ1-2 | NA | TRBV9 | TGTGCCAGCAGCGCTACCGGGACAAACAGCTATGGCTACACCTTC | CASSATGTNSYGYTF
TRBD1 | TRBJ2-2 | NA | TRBV24-1 | TGTGCCACCAGTGATCCGGGACAGGGAGGAACCGGGGAGCTGTTTTTT | CATSDPGQGGTGELFF
TRBD1 | TRBJ1-2 | NA | TRBV11-2 | TGTGCCAGCAGCTTAGTGGGGACAGAAACCCGTCGCATCTATGGCTACACCTTC | CASSLVGTETRRIYGYTF
NA | TRBJ2-7 | NA | TRBV2 | TGTGCCAGCAGTGATAACGAGCAGTACTTC | CASSDNEQYF
NA | TRBJ2-4 | NA | TRBV19 | TGTGCCAGTACCCGTGGCAACATTCAGTACTTC | CASTRGNIQYF
TRBD1 | TRBJ1-3 | NA | TRBV5-1 | TGCGCCAGCAGCAACCCTAGGGGGGACAGCTTTTTCTCTGGAAACACCATATATTTT | CASSNPRGDSFFSGNTIYF
TRBD1 | TRBJ1-2 | once | TRBV5-6 | TGTGCCAGCAGCACCTTCCGGACAGGGACCAACTATGGCTACACCTTC | CASSTFRTGTNYGYTF
TRBD2 | TRBJ2-3 | NA | TRBV18 | TGTGCCAGCTCACCAAGAGTAGCGGGGGACACAGATACGCAGTATTTT | CASSPRVAGDTDTQYF
NA | TRBJ1-2 | NA | TRBV19 | TGTGCCAGCAGGTGGACAGACTATGGCTACACCTTC | CASRWTDYGYTF
TRBD1 | TRBJ1-1 | once | TRBV14 | TGTGCCAGCAGCCCATTACCCGGGGCAGGGGGCAGTGAAGCTTTCTTT | CASSPLPGAGGSEAFF
TRBD1 | TRBJ2-5 | once | TRBV18 | TGTGCCAGCTCACCCTGGACAGGGGGGCAAGAGACCCAGTACTTC | CASSPWTGGQETQYF
TRBD1 | TRBJ1-1 | NA | TRBV18 | TGTGCCAGCTCACCAGACAGGGGAGGTGGGGTTACTGAAGCTTTCTTT | CASSPDRGGGVTEAFF
NA | TRBJ1-3 | NA | TRBV15 | TGTGCCACCTCGGTTGATCCCTTCTCCTCTGGAAACACCATATATTTT | CATSVDPFSSGNTIYF
NA | TRBJ2-1 | once | TRBV5-6 | TGTGCCAGCAGCTTCCTTTACTCCTACAATGAGCAGTTCTTC | CASSFLYSYNEQFF
TRBD1 | TRBJ2-1 | NA | TRBV9 | TGTGCCAGCAGCGTAGGCCCCCCGGGACAGGGACTACCCTCCTACAATGAGCAGTTCTTC | CASSVGPPGQGLPSYNEQFF
TRBD1 | TRBJ2-1 | NA | TRBV18 | TGTGCCAGCTCGCCACTCGACAGGGCCCCCTACAATGAGCAGTTCTTC | CASSPLDRAPYNEQFF
TRBD1 | TRBJ2-5 | NA | TRBV18 | TGTGCCAGCTCCCTACAGGGGCAAGAGACCCAGTACTTC | CASSLQGQETQYF
NA | TRBJ2-3 | NA | TRBV7-3 | TGTGCCAGCAGCCCACTGGGGCTCACAGATACGCAGTATTTT | CASSPLGLTDTQYF
NA | TRBJ1-2 | NA | TRBV27 | TGTGCCAGCAGGCAGGGTTCGCCCTCCTATGGCTACACCTTC | CASRQGSPSYGYTF
NA | TRBJ1-1 | NA | TRBV21-1 | TGTGCCAGCAGTAAGAACACTAGACAGAACACTGAAGCTTTCTTT | CASSKNTRQNTEAFF
NA | TRBJ2-1 | NA | TRBV6-4 | TGTGCCAGCAGTGCAAGCGAGGGCTACCACGGAGAGCAGTTCTTC | CASSASEGYHGEQFF
TRBD2 | TRBJ2-3 | NA | TRBV24-1 | TGTGCCACCAGTGTTAGGACTAGCCGGGGAAGCACAGATACGCAGTATTTT | CATSVRTSRGSTDTQYF
TRBD1 | TRBJ1-6 | NA | TRBV7-9 | TGTGCCAGCAGTCCGGGACAGTATAATTCACCCCTCCACTTT | CASSPGQYNSPLHF
NA | TRBJ1-1 | NA | TRBV2 | TGTGCCACCCAAACCGGGACAAAAAACACTGAAGCTTTCTTT | CATQTGTKNTEAFF
TRBD2 | TRBJ2-2 | NA | TRBV2 | TGTGCCAGCAGTGAAGCGGCTAGCGGGGGGGCCGGGGAGCTGTTTTTT | CASSEAASGGAGELFF
TRBD2 | TRBJ2-5 | NA | TRBV3-1/TRBV3-2 | TGTGCCAGCAGCGGACTAGCTCAGGAGACCCAGTACTTC | CASSGLAQETQYF
NA | TRBJ1-1 | NA | TRBV18 | TGTGCCAGCTCACCACCGGTACTCTCAGGGCCGGACACTGAAGCTTTCTTT | CASSPPVLSGPDTEAFF
TRBD2 | TRBJ2-5 | once | TRBV24-1 | TGTGCCACCAGTGATGAGATAGCGGGGGGGCATGAGACCCAGTACTTC | CATSDEIAGGHETQYF
NA | TRBJ1-2 | few | TRBV5-8 | TGTGCCAGCAGCTTGGACAGGAACTATGGCTACACCTTC | CASSLDRNYGYTF
TRBD2 | TRBJ2-1 | NA | TRBV3-1/TRBV3-2 | TGTGCCAGCAGCTCTACCGACCCCGGGACTAGCGGGAATGAGCAGTTCTTC | CASSSTDPGTSGNEQFF
TRBD1 | TRBJ1-3 | NA | TRBV27 | TGTGCCAGCCGGGACAGGGGGACAAATTCTGGAAACACCATATATTTT | CASRDRGTNSGNTIYF